Listed here is a single TCR beta chain. The CDR3 loop spans 17 amino acids. The ends lost 7 bases at V and 1 base at J; junction bases unmatched: 13. Germline CDR1 is MNHEY and CDR2 is SMNVEV (reference sequence). The authors ran a second PCR of roughly 6 to 12 cycles using a sample-barcoded 5' primer and a J-beta primer mix. TCRdb processed the 5' RACE reads anew with MiXCR; each CDR3 protein has one entry. The table lists 1.5 million to 2 million distinct CDR3 sequences, approximately 50% of them singletons. This sample is part of a study of blood T cells in healthy people across ages. This rearrangement joins TRBV27 to TRBJ2-3, with 8 positions matching TRBD2. The sample consisted of blood. This TCR was sampled from a middle-aged woman in good health. The CDR3 region has the DNA TGTGCCAGCATCCGCTCCTGGCGGGGGGTTGGCACAGATACGCAGTATTTT. This sequence encodes CASIRSWRGVGTDTQYF.